The subject of this entry is one T cell receptor beta chain. Deletions cut 10 bases from V and 1 base from J, with 8 bases between. In germline, CDR1 is MDHEN, CDR2 SYDVKM. The CDR3 contains 12 residues. From 500 to 600 ng of total RNA, TCR beta-specific cDNA was reverse-transcribed using a constant-region primer. Generation of the TCR beta libraries relied on three nested multiplex PCR rounds using slightly modified ARM-PCR. In the first two PCR rounds, TRBV1-TRBV30 forward primers were paired with a C-beta reverse primer, and each round lasted roughly 9 cycles. TCRdb re-analysed the multiplex PCR reads in MiXCR, keeping a single row per CDR3 protein. The table includes about 320,000 distinct CDR3 sequences, 65% detected once. Out of unsorted whole blood came the blood RNA, and germline DNA was extracted as well. This specimen belongs to a study of tumor-infiltrating lymphocytes in primary liver carcinoma. Study-wide context: Through surgical resection, the patients' primary liver carcinoma was treated. Lesions, classed as T1-T3 N0M0, spanned roughly 4.2 to 10 cm across.

The chain has TRBV28 and TRBJ1-5; D uncertain. The sequence was collected from a man aged 35 to 55 with primary liver carcinoma and hepatitis B virus infection. Material: peripheral blood. The CDR3 sequence is CAINWSNQPQHF. Written as DNA, the CDR3 is TGTGCCATCAACTGGAGCAATCAGCCCCAGCATTTT.